These T cell receptor beta chains were read from a single sample in a study of CDR3 diversity in severe acne. One entry per CDR3 protein, called by TCRdb with MiXCR from the PCR reads. The sample consists of roughly 81,000 distinct CDR3 sequences, roughly 52% of them appearing once. Sequenced sample: blood. These receptor sequences come from a male donor in good health, serving as a control. Each CDR3 is given with its conserved first and last residue.

TRBV18 | CGSSPGRNYGYTF
TRBV6-1 | CASGAGTGGPTEAFF
TRBV20-1 | CSARTGTSGFSYEQYF
TRBV25-1 | CASSEWDRGGDTPNTEAFF
TRBV20-1 | CSAQTPNYGYTF
TRBV24-1 | CATLENGHRGYTF
TRBV2 | CASSATSGRFEQYF
TRBV11-2 | CVSSLAGLGGHTF
TRBV20-1 | CSATSGTSGSYEQYF
TRBV9 | CASSFGGKQETQYF
TRBV9 | CASSLQEGLAPSTDTQYF
TRBV20-1 | CSARPFRGGEQYF
TRBV6-8 | CASSRAPGTEAFF
TRBV15 | CATSSTTGLADYNEQFF
TRBV6-5 | CVSSSTGNGYTF
TRBV7-8 | CASSYNSLTHIEAFF
TRBV15 | CATGSGGAYEQYF
TRBV15 | CATSRDNGQAEQYF
TRBV2 | CASTRDKDSGIADTQYF
TRBV3-1 | CASSQQRGLPSSYEQYF
TRBV20-1 | CSARENGRAYNEQFF
TRBV10-1 | CASRGGHYTDTQYF
TRBV14 | CASSQVSIGVTQYF
TRBV7-9 | CASRENRGNSPLHF
TRBV19 | CASTVTIGTEAFF
TRBV25-1 | CASSESTEISSYEQSF
TRBV12-3/TRBV12-4 | CVSKKTGINTEAFF
TRBV5-1 | CASSGQETQYF
TRBV15 | CATSRRTGGAYEQYF
TRBV10-3 | CAISESQGSYTF
TRBV10-2 | CASSLRGETQYF
TRBV5-1 | CASRRTGGPTEAFF
TRBV28 | CASSGAPLYEQYF
TRBV7-7 | CASSIGLAASTDTQYF
TRBV7-9 | CASSQPGGVFGYTF
TRBV24-1 | CATSERQGNIYEQYF
TRBV20-1 | CSAQRGQVTSNTGAFF
TRBV20-1 | CSARALADMYNEQFF
TRBV7-3 | CASSSHRGAGANVLTF
TRBV7-9 | CASSLGTGGNTEAFF